The 25 T cell receptor beta chains given below trace back to one sample, sequenced in a study of cytomegalovirus exposure and HLA in healthy donors (dated by TCRdb to 2016 to 2017). Library preparation was by the immunoSEQ multiplex PCR assay. A mixture of 60 forward primers for TCR Vbeta segments and 13 reverse primers for TCR Jbeta segments was used in the multiplex PCR. TCRdb took this table from immuneACCESS and kept in-frame rearrangements with V and J called. Such tables lack part of the clones; where checked against another copy, unresolved V genes explain under half of the gap, and the rest is unexplained. This sample holds about 160,000 clones; about 80% were observed only once. The ten largest clones add up to about 4.7% of the sample. Specimen: PBMCs. The receptors were gathered from a man between 25 and 39 years old in good health and CMV-seronegative.

The chain employs TRBV6-5 and TRBJ2-2; tentatively, D is TRBD2 (6 bases). The CDR3 is made up of 13 amino acids. The V end was cut by 6 bases, the J end by 4 bases, with 9 bases between. CDR1 is MNHEY, CDR2 SVGAGI, per germline. In DNA form, the CDR3 reads TGTGCCAGCAGGGGGGGAAGCACCGGGGAGCTGTTTTTT. As protein: CASRGGSTGELFF.

The chain joins TRBV9 to TRBJ2-2; D remains ambiguous. The V gene's germline CDR1 is SGDLS and CDR2 YYNGEE. Trimming shortened V by 3 bases and J by 0 bases, and 3 bases separated the two germline ends. The CDR3 covers 13 residues. In DNA form, the CDR3 reads TGTGCCAGCAGCGCAACGAACACCGGGGAGCTGTTTTTT. It encodes CASSATNTGELFF.

V and J are TRBV6-4 and TRBJ2-1; 8 positions match TRBD2. Germline trimming cut 0 bases from V and 2 bases from J; bases unmatched to any gene: 6. Germline V gene lookup returns CDR1 MRHNA and CDR2 SNTAGT. CDR3 length equals 17 residues. In nucleotides, the CDR3 is TGTGCCAGCAGTGACTCGGTTAGCGGGGTAACCTACAATGAGCAGTTCTTC. Amino acids: CASSDSVSGVTYNEQFF.

The chain combines TRBV18 with TRBJ2-7; TRBD1 matches at 9 bases. V lost 5 bases and J lost 5; bases outside the gene matches: 13. The CDR3 covers 16 residues. Germline loops: CDR1 KGHSH, CDR2 LQKENI. This chain's CDR3 is CASSGSRDRVLNEQYF. CDR3 sequence (DNA): TGTGCCAGCTCAGGTTCCCGGGACAGGGTTCTCAACGAGCAGTACTTC.

This rearrangement joins TRBV13 to TRBJ1-1; D perhaps matches TRBD1 (6 bases). Trimming stripped 3 bases from V and 6 bases from J, with 8 bases between. The CDR3 runs 12 residues. Germline V gene lookup returns CDR1 PRHDT and CDR2 FYEKMQ (reference sequence). The CDR3 reads CASSFPGAEAFF. The CDR3 DNA is TGTGCCAGCAGCTTTCCAGGGGCTGAAGCTTTCTTT.

This clone was counted between two and nine times. The rearrangement joins TRBV7-3 to TRBJ2-2; 11 bases map to TRBD2. The CDR3 runs 18 residues. V gave up 5 bases and J gave up 6 bases; unmatched junction bases: 14. Germline lookup yields CDR1 SGHTA and CDR2 FQGTGA. CDR3 in amino acids: CASSRDVTSGGKAGELFF. CDR3 coding DNA: TGTGCCAGCAGCCGCGACGTTACTAGCGGGGGTAAAGCCGGGGAGCTGTTTTTT.

In its sample, this clone was seen a few times. The V call is TRBV2, the J call TRBJ2-6, with 8 bases aligning to TRBD1. The CDR3 is 16 amino acids. Trimming cost V 9 bases and J 2 bases; bases outside gene matches: 9. The germline gives CDR1 SNHLY, CDR2 FYNNEI. CDR3 in DNA: TGTGCCAGTATCCAGGGGGCGCTGACTGGGGCCAACGTCCTGACTTTC. Protein sequence: CASIQGALTGANVLTF.

V is TRBV28 and J is TRBJ2-3; 8 nucleotides match TRBD1. The V gene end was trimmed by 3 bases and the J gene end by 5 bases; junction bases not matched to a gene: 4. This CDR3 spans 14 amino acids. The germline gives CDR1 MDHEN, CDR2 SYDVKM. The CDR3 sequence is CASSLTGAEDTQYF. The DNA of the CDR3 is TGTGCCAGCAGTTTGACAGGGGCAGAAGATACGCAGTATTTT. Filled out from reference TRBV28 and TRBJ2-3, the complete variable domain reads DVKVTQSSRYLVKRTGEKVFLECVQDMDHENMFWYRQDPGLGLRLIYFSYDVKMKEKGDIPEGYSVSREKKERFSLILESASTNQTSMYLCASSLTGAEDTQYFGPGTRLTVL.

V usage is TRBV30 and J usage is TRBJ1-5; the D gene is possibly TRBD1 (6 bases). Looked up from germline, CDR1 is GTSNPN and CDR2 is SVGIG (reference sequence). The CDR3 covers 15 residues. Between the trimmed V and J ends, which lost 3 bases and 3 bases, there was a span of 15 bases. The CDR3 sequence: CAWRGAGLFNQPQHF. The CDR3 DNA follows: TGTGCCTGGAGGGGGGCCGGGTTGTTCAATCAGCCCCAGCATTTT.

The chain links TRBV28 to TRBJ1-5; D is ambiguous. Trimming shortened V by 4 bases and J by 3 bases, and 13 bases separated the two germline ends. The CDR3 is 15 amino acids. Germline CDR1 reads MDHEN; CDR2 reads SYDVKM. DNA of the CDR3: TGTGCCAGCAGTTCCCAGGTTAACCTCAATCAGCCCCAGCATTTT. It is translated as CASSSQVNLNQPQHF.

The rearrangement joins TRBV19 to TRBJ2-7; 8 positions match TRBD1. The CDR3 consists of 14 residues. Germline V lookup: CDR1 LNHDA, CDR2 SQIVND (reference sequence). Trimming cost V 5 bases and J 2 bases; bases outside gene matches: 5. The CDR3 region is CASSLRQGTYEQYF. In DNA, the CDR3 is TGTGCCAGTAGTCTCCGACAGGGGACCTACGAGCAGTACTTC.

The V gene is TRBV21-1, the J gene TRBJ1-6; the table's D call TRBD1 went unverified against the DNA. TRBV21-1 is flagged as a pseudogene. The CDR3 totals 17 residues. As DNA, the CDR3 is TGTGCCAGCACCACCCCAAAAACCGGGACAGCTCTATCACCCCTCCACTTT. Translating it yields CASTTPKTGTALSPLHF.

V gene TRBV11-2 combines with J gene TRBJ1-3; D is possibly TRBD1 (5 bases). The CDR3 covers 14 residues. Trimming pared 2 bases from V and 6 bases from J, leaving 11 bases between. Germline values: CDR1 SGHAT, CDR2 FQNNGV. This chain's CDR3 is CASSLWQGVNTIYF. In nucleotides, the CDR3 is TGTGCCAGCAGCTTATGGCAGGGCGTAAACACCATATATTTT.

The chain is built from TRBV4-2 and TRBJ2-5, with D possibly being TRBD2 (5 bases). The CDR3 length is 13 residues. Germline loops: CDR1 LGHNA, CDR2 YNFKEQ. V was shortened by 1 base and J by 6 bases, with 9 bases between the two germline ends. The CDR3 region is CASSQGEGQTQYF. In nucleotides, the CDR3 is TGTGCCAGCAGCCAAGGTGAGGGCCAGACCCAGTACTTC.

This chain links TRBV27 with TRBJ1-4; D is uncertain. The CDR3 has 14 residues. Germline CDR1 MNHEY, CDR2 SMNVEV (reference sequence). V was cut by 0 bases and J by 0 bases, with 2 bases left in between. The CDR3 protein is CASSLSSTNEKLFF. Here the CDR3 DNA reads TGTGCCAGCAGTTTATCCTCAACTAATGAAAAACTGTTTTTT.

The chain has TRBV19 and TRBJ2-2, with D maybe TRBD1 (6 bases). CDR1 and CDR2 from the germline V gene are LNHDA and SQIVND (reference sequence). The V and J ends lost 3 bases and 1 base respectively, with 6 bases between them. The CDR3 extends over 14 amino acids. DNA for the CDR3: TGTGCCAGTAGTATGACAGGGAACACCGGGGAGCTGTTTTTT. It encodes CASSMTGNTGELFF.

The chain joins TRBV5-4 to TRBJ1-3; D uncertain. The CDR3 sequence is 13 residues long. V gave up 2 bases and J gave up 4 bases, with 7 bases separating them. Germline V CDR1 and CDR2: SGHNT, YYREEE (reference sequence). CDR3 DNA sequence: TGTGCCAGCAGCTTCGGGGAAGGAAACACCATATATTTT. Translating it yields CASSFGEGNTIYF.

The chain recombines TRBV6-1 with TRBJ2-7; 8 bases match TRBD1. This CDR3 spans 15 amino acids. Germline-derived CDR1 and CDR2 are MNHNS and SASEGT. The junction had 7 bases not matched to a gene; V was cut back by 2 bases and J by 4 bases. For the CDR3, the DNA is TGTGCCAGCAGTGAATTAGGGACAGGTGTTTACGAGCAGTACTTC. It codes for CASSELGTGVYEQYF.

The rearrangement joins TRBV30 to TRBJ1-2; no firm D call. Between the trimmed V and J ends, which lost 4 bases and 4 bases, there was a span of 10 bases. CDR1 and CDR2 (germline): GTSNPN, SVGIG (reference sequence). The CDR3 has 12 residues. In nucleotides, the CDR3 is TGTGCCTGGAATAGATTTCCCTATGGCTACACCTTC. This gives the protein CAWNRFPYGYTF.

The CDR3 bases are TGCGCCAGCAGCGGGGCCGGGACAGGGGGTGCTGGCTACACCTTC. This codes for CASSGAGTGGAGYTF. The chain joins TRBV4-3 to TRBJ1-2; 11 nucleotides agree with TRBD1. The junction had 9 bases not matched to a gene; V was cut back by 5 bases and J by 7 bases. Germline V gives CDR1 LGHNA, CDR2 YSLEER. The length of the CDR3 is 15 residues.

This chain uses TRBV4-1 with TRBJ1-5; D unresolved. The CDR3 is 13 residues long. Germline lookup yields CDR1 MGHRA and CDR2 YSYEKL. The ends were cut back, 0 bases at V and 11 bases at J, with 11 bases in the middle. The CDR3 DNA is TGCGCCAGCAGCCAAGAGGGAGGCAGAGCCCAGCATTTT. This codes for CASSQEGGRAQHF.

This clone appeared once. The V and J genes are TRBV14 and TRBJ2-7; 9 nucleotides line up with TRBD2. The CDR3 is made up of 15 amino acids. CDR1 and CDR2 from the germline V gene are SGHDN and FVKESK. The ends lost 4 bases at V and 2 bases at J; junction bases unmatched: 6. CDR3 in amino acids: CASSPPQRGAYEQYF. For the CDR3, the DNA is TGTGCCAGCAGCCCCCCACAGCGGGGGGCCTACGAGCAGTACTTC.

The chain uses TRBV2 and TRBJ2-1; 14 bases line up with TRBD2. CDR3 size: 15 residues. V lost 7 bases and J lost 7; bases outside the gene matches: 6. The germline CDR1 and CDR2 sequences are SNHLY and FYNNEI. The CDR3 loop is CASTGTSGSRNEQFF. The CDR3 DNA sequence: TGTGCCAGCACGGGGACTAGCGGGAGTAGAAATGAGCAGTTCTTC.

The chain has TRBV6-6 and TRBJ2-1, with 7 bases identical to TRBD2. CDR3 size: 16 residues. V gave up 0 bases and J gave up 10 bases; unmatched junction bases: 12. In germline, CDR1 is MNHNY, CDR2 SVGAGI (reference sequence). CDR3 in amino acids: CASSYSGGGDPGEQFF. The CDR3 bases are TGTGCCAGCAGTTACTCGGGCGGGGGTGATCCGGGGGAGCAGTTCTTC.

This clone came up once. V usage is TRBV27 and J usage is TRBJ2-3; 15 bases align to TRBD2. V trimming: 6 bases; J trimming: 6 bases; junction bases outside the gene matches: 4. The germline V gene has CDR1 MNHEY and CDR2 SMNVEV (reference sequence). The length of the CDR3 is 15 residues. In nucleotides, the CDR3 is TGTGCCAGCAGCCCCGGGACTAGCGGGAGGGATACGCAGTATTTT. Amino acid sequence: CASSPGTSGRDTQYF.